This T cell receptor (beta chain) came from a study of post-analysis software for immune sequencing data. The overall study: Relapsing-remitting, secondary progressive and progressive-relapsing multiple sclerosis were all included among the disease courses.

CDR3 length: 14 amino acids. The germline CDR1 and CDR2 sequences are SGHVS and FNYEAQ. V gave up 1 base and J gave up 9 bases, with 13 bases separating them. Unique-molecular-identifier-tagged TCR beta cDNA libraries were used. Approximately 500,000 cDNA molecules were obtained per 1 to 10 million input T cells. TCRdb fed the PCR reads into MiXCR, producing one record per CDR3 protein. The sample has 400,000 to 500,000 distinct CDR3 sequences, 30% to 45% seen once; the top ten hold approximately 7.7%. Study-wide results and limits: F-measure co-clustering was strong for batch-matched samples. A few TRBV segments appeared more often in patients than in controls, and TRBV5-6, TRBV5-1 and TRBV20-1 were among these. Compared against controls, patients with multiple sclerosis displayed significantly lower normalized Chao1 diversity.

Comments on this clonotype: Antigen: not known.

The V gene is TRBV7-6, the J gene TRBJ2-4, with D perhaps given as TRBD1 or TRBD2 (6 bases each). This TCR was sampled from a girl aged 2-15 years with multiple sclerosis. What was sequenced was blood. In DNA, the CDR3 is TGTGCCAGCAGCTTAGAAGCCAGGGGAGGCATTCAGTACTTC. The encoded protein is CASSLEARGGIQYF.